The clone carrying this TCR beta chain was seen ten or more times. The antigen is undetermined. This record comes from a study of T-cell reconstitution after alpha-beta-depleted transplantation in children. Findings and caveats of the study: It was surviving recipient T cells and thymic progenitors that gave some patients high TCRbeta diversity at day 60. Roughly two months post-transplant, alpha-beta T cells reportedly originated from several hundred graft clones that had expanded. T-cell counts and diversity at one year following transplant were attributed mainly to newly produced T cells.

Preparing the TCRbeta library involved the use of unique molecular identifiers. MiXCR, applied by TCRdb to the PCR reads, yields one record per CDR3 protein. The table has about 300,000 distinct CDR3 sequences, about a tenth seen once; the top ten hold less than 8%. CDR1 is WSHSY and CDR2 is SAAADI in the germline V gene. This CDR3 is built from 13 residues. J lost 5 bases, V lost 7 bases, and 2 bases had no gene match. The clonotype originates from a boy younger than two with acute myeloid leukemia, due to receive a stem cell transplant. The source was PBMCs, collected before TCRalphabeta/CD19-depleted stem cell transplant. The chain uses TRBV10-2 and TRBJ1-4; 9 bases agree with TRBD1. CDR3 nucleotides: TGCGCCAGCATGGGGACAGGGAATGAAAAACTGTTTTTT. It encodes CASMGTGNEKLFF.